Below, 21 T cell receptor beta chains from the same sample are listed, as sequenced in a study of regulatory T cells in long-lasting Graves disease. Libraries of TCR beta came from iRepertoire HTBI primers plus Arm-PCR of CDR3 regions. TCRdb passed the multiplex PCR reads through MiXCR, listing each CDR3 protein once. This table has about 350,000 distinct CDR3 sequences, around 17% appearing once. Time point described: newly diagnosed GD, antithyroid drugs for less than 3 months. Extracted RNA from PBMCs served as the source of the TCR library. These data also formed part of another study, on T cells in Graves' hyperthyroidism and ophthalmopathy.

Sequenced here: peripheral blood mononuclear cells (PBMCs), sampled at new diagnosis, from a patient treated with antithyroid drugs. Source of these receptors: a man between 40 and 49 years old with Graves disease.

On this clonotype itself: One end of the junction varies from germline; a read error may be responsible. The chain recombines TRBV19 with TRBJ1-5, with D possibly being TRBD1 (5 bases). The length of the CDR3 is 14 residues. Per germline, CDR1 LNHDA and CDR2 SQIVND (reference sequence). This CDR3 is CASSIDSFNQPQHF. As DNA, the CDR3 is TGTGCCAGTAGCATAGACAGCTTCAATCAGCCCCAGCATTTT.

This rearrangement joins TRBV10-3 to TRBJ2-2; 13 positions agree with TRBD2. V was clipped by 2 bases and J by 8 bases; unmatched bases: 5. The CDR3 has 16 residues. CDR1 ENHRY and CDR2 SYGVKD come from the germline V gene. CDR3 residues: CAISERTSGGPGELFF. DNA for the CDR3: TGTGCCATCAGTGAGAGGACTAGCGGGGGCCCTGGGGAGCTGTTTTTT.

A word on this clonotype: This may stem from a read error, because a much larger clone lies one nucleotide away. The chain uses TRBV2 and TRBJ2-6; 8 nucleotides agree with TRBD1. Germline V gives CDR1 SNHLY, CDR2 FYNNEI. CDR3 length: 15 residues. In nucleotides, the CDR3 is TGTGCCAGCAGTGGAATCAGGGGGCAGGCCAACATCCTGACTTTC. The encoded protein is CASSGIRGQANILTF.

Points on this clonotype: This may stem from a read error, because a much larger clone lies one nucleotide away. This sequence joins TRBV7-2 and TRBJ2-3, with 7 bases that match TRBD1. The CDR3 runs 13 residues. Losses at the gene ends were 7 bases for V and 7 bases for J; bases not matched to a gene: 8. Germline values: CDR1 SGHTA, CDR2 FQGNSA. CDR3 sequence reads: CASNLGTDNTQYF. CDR3 nucleotide sequence: TGTGCCAGCAACTTGGGGACAGATAATACGCAGTATTTT.

This chain uses TRBV29-1 with TRBJ2-5; D uncertain. V was cut by 4 bases and J by 7 bases, with 13 bases left in between. The CDR3 is made up of 12 amino acids. CDR1 is SQVTM, CDR2 ANQGSEA, per germline. CDR3 DNA: TGCAGCGTTGGGGTGGGGATAGGGACCCAGTACTTC. Translating it yields CSVGVGIGTQYF. The whole variable domain, filled in from reference TRBV29-1 and TRBJ2-5, reads SAVISQKPSRDICQRGTSLTIQCQVDSQVTMMFWYRQQPGQSLTLIATANQGSEATYESGFVIDKFPISRPNLTFSTLTVSNMSPEDSSIYLCSVGVGIGTQYFGPGTRLLVL.

This clonotype was counted only a few times. The J gene is TRBJ1-6, the V gene TRBV27; D remains ambiguous. V was clipped by 5 bases and J by 7 bases, with 12 bases between them. The CDR3 is made up of 14 amino acids. Germline-derived CDR1 and CDR2 are MNHEY and SMNVEV (reference sequence). The CDR3 region is CASSPRGRNSPLHF. The CDR3 coding sequence is TGTGCCAGCAGTCCTCGTGGTAGGAATTCACCCCTCCACTTT.

The V and J genes are TRBV12-3 or TRBV12-4 and TRBJ1-1; D gene unclear. Trimming pared 6 bases from V and 7 bases from J, leaving 12 bases between. The CDR3 runs to 12 residues. CDR3 loop: CASSQARGEAFF. CDR3 nucleotides: TGTGCCAGCAGCCAGGCCCGGGGTGAAGCTTTCTTT.

The CDR3 is CASSLRRNYNEQFF. The CDR3 DNA follows: TGTGCCAGCAGCCTACGAAGGAACTACAATGAGCAGTTCTTC. This chain uses TRBV9 with TRBJ2-1; D is undetermined. The ends were cut back, 4 bases at V and 3 bases at J, with 11 bases in the middle. The germline CDR1 and CDR2 sequences are SGDLS and YYNGEE. CDR3 size: 14 residues.

The CDR3 sequence: CAISPGQGGSPLHF. The DNA of the CDR3 is TGTGCCATCAGTCCGGGACAGGGAGGCTCACCCCTCCACTTT. The genes are TRBV10-3 and TRBJ1-6, with 9 nucleotides matching TRBD1. Germline V gene data show CDR1 as ENHRY and CDR2 as SYGVKD. The CDR3 sequence is 14 residues long. The V and J ends lost 5 bases and 10 bases, in that order; junction bases with no gene match: 6.

This sequence joins TRBV28 and TRBJ1-2; D is unresolved. The V end lost 1 base, the J end lost 4 bases, and 13 bases lay between the germline ends. CDR3 length: 15 residues. Germline V gene data show CDR1 as MDHEN and CDR2 as SYDVKM. This CDR3 reads CASSLFPEYGYGYTF. In DNA, the CDR3 is TGTGCCAGCAGTTTATTTCCAGAGTATGGCTATGGCTACACCTTC.

This clonotype was counted at least ten times. The V and J genes are TRBV6-2 or TRBV6-3 and TRBJ2-4, with D uncertain. V lost 5 bases to trimming and J lost 5 bases, with 13 bases between them. CDR1 is MNHEY and CDR2 is SVGEGT in the germline V gene. There are 14 residues in the CDR3. The CDR3: CASSQSRWENIQYF. DNA of the CDR3: TGTGCCAGCAGTCAGTCCAGGTGGGAAAACATTCAGTACTTC.

This clonotype was seen many times. The rearrangement joins TRBV30 to TRBJ2-5, with 7 bases lining up with TRBD1. Trimming took 1 base from V and 2 from J; bases not matched to a gene: 7. The CDR3 has 15 amino acids. Germline CDR1 and CDR2: GTSNPN and SVGIG (reference sequence). The CDR3 sequence: CAWSGMPGQQETQYF. The CDR3 region has the DNA TGTGCCTGGAGTGGGATGCCGGGACAGCAAGAGACCCAGTACTTC. The whole variable domain, remainder taken from reference TRBV30 and TRBJ2-5, is SQTIHQWPATLVQPVGSPLSLECTVEGTSNPNLYWYRQAAGRGLQLLFYSVGIGQISSEVPQNLSASRPQDRQFILSSKKLLLSDSGFYLCAWSGMPGQQETQYFGPGTRLLVL.

This clonotype was observed at least ten times. The chain is built from TRBV27 and TRBJ1-1, with TRBD1 identical over 9 bases. Germline V gene lookup returns CDR1 MNHEY and CDR2 SMNVEV (reference sequence). V lost 6 bases and J lost 5; bases outside the gene matches: 7. This CDR3 has 14 residues. The CDR3 loop is CASRRPGQGTEAFF. CDR3 DNA sequence: TGTGCCAGCAGACGTCCGGGACAGGGTACTGAAGCTTTCTTT.

This clonotype was counted at least ten times. The V and J genes are TRBV6-1 and TRBJ2-7; no clear D gene. CDR1 is MNHNS and CDR2 is SASEGT in the germline V gene. V dropped 0 bases and J dropped 1 base, with 13 bases sitting between them. This CDR3 has 16 amino acids. The CDR3 sequence: CASSEAQLTSSYEQYF. Written as DNA, the CDR3 is TGTGCCAGCAGTGAAGCGCAGTTGACTTCATCCTACGAGCAGTACTTC.

This clonotype occurred many times. The CDR3 DNA follows: TGTGCCAGCAGCGGACAGGGGGGTCAGCCCCAGCATTTT. Its translation is CASSGQGGQPQHF. The V call is TRBV12-3 or TRBV12-4, the J call TRBJ1-5; TRBD1 matches at 10 bases. CDR3 length: 13 residues. V shed 6 bases and J 6 bases; nucleotides not matched to a gene: 2.

Turning to this clonotype: One base away lies a much larger clone, so this may be a sequencing read error. The J gene is TRBJ1-1, the V gene TRBV30; the D gene is possibly TRBD1 (6 bases). Trimming left V 5 bases short and J 1 base short, with 26 bases between. CDR3 size: 18 residues. Germline V CDR1 and CDR2: GTSNPN, SVGIG (reference sequence). This chain's CDR3 is CAWGDPRQVTLSNTEAFF. In DNA, the CDR3 is TGTGCCTGGGGTGACCCCAGACAGGTCACCCTTTCGAACACTGAAGCTTTCTTT.

This clonotype came up a few times. The chain recombines TRBV3-1 with TRBJ1-6; no firm D call. Trimming removed 1 base from V and 4 bases from J, with 8 bases in between. The CDR3 has 15 residues. In germline, CDR1 is LGHDT, CDR2 YNNKEL (reference sequence). The CDR3 protein is CASSQVPQYNSPLHF. CDR3 bases: TGTGCCAGCAGCCAAGTGCCACAGTATAATTCACCCCTCCACTTT.

This clonotype was counted a few times. One junction end disagrees with the germline gene, perhaps due to a read error. The chain carries TRBV5-1 and TRBJ1-1, with D maybe TRBD1 (6 bases). Germline assignment: CDR1 SGHRS and CDR2 YFSETQ. The CDR3 contains 15 residues. CDR3 sequence: CASSSATTGLTETFF. The CDR3 DNA follows: TGCGCCAGCAGCTCGGCTACAACAGGGCTTACTGAAACTTTCTTT. The full variable domain, in which reference TRBV5-1 and TRBJ1-1 provide the parts outside the CDR3, is KAGVTQTPRYLIKTRGQQVTLSCSPISGHRSVSWYQQTPGQGLQFLFEYFSETQRNKGNFPGRFSGRQFSNSRSEMNVSTLELGDSALYLCASSSATTGLTETFFGQGTRLTVV.

Only a few counts were recorded for this clonotype. This chain connects TRBV30 to TRBJ1-3; D is undetermined. The CDR3 has 13 residues. The germline V gene encodes CDR1 GTSNPN and CDR2 SVGIG (reference sequence). V lost 4 bases and J lost 8, with 15 bases in between. The CDR3 protein is CAWKRKGADTIYF. Here the CDR3 DNA reads TGTGCCTGGAAAAGAAAGGGCGCGGACACCATATATTTT.

There are many counts of this clonotype. The gene calls are TRBV7-2 and TRBJ2-7, with unresolved D. V was trimmed by 6 bases and J by 3 bases, leaving 9 bases between them. In germline, CDR1 is SGHTA, CDR2 FQGNSA. The CDR3 loop spans 12 amino acids. In DNA form, the CDR3 reads TGTGCCAGCAGTCCGCAGAACTACGAGCAGTACTTC. Its translation: CASSPQNYEQYF.

This clonotype has just a few counts. The rearrangement joins TRBV10-3 to TRBJ2-7; D not certain. Germline V CDR1 and CDR2: ENHRY, SYGVKD. V was shortened by 2 bases and J by 6 bases, with 8 bases between the two germline ends. CDR3 length: 12 residues. Here the CDR3 DNA reads TGTGCCATCAGTGAGACGGCAGGCGAGCAGTACTTC. This codes for CAISETAGEQYF.